Listed here is a single T cell receptor beta chain. These data originate in a study of blood T cell repertoires in COVID-19. Repertoires were generated with immunoSEQ multiplex PCR, while TCRdb's copy carries only in-frame clones and drops some. The sample contains around 63,000 clones, 80% to 90% of which appear only once. The V and J ends lost 5 bases and 4 bases, in that order; junction bases with no gene match: 5. Looked up from germline, CDR1 is SGHTA and CDR2 is FQGNSA. The CDR3 runs to 14 residues. The chain joins TRBV7-2 to TRBJ1-5; 7 nucleotides align to TRBD1. The sample comprised peripheral blood. The clonotype was recovered from a woman older than 75 with active COVID-19. This CDR3 reads CASSLRGLNQPQHF. CDR3 DNA: TGTGCCAGCAGCCTTAGGGGGCTAAATCAGCCCCAGCATTTT.